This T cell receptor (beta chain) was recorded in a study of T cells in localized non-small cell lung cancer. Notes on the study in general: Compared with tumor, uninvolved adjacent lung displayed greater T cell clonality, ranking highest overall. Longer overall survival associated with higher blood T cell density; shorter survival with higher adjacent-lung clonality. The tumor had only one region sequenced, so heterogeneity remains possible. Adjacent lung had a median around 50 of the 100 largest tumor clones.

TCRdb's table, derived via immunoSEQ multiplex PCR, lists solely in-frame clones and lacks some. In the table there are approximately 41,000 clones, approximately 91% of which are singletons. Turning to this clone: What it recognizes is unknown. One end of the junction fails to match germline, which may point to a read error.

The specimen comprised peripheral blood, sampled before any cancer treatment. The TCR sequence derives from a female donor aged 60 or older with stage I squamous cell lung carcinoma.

In nucleotides, the CDR3 is TGTGCCAGCAGTTCGAAGCTCAATAGCGGGAGGGACTTC. This translates into CASSSKLNSGRDF. The rearrangement uses TRBV2 and TRBJ2-4; 11 bases agree with TRBD2. The CDR3 totals 13 residues. CDR1 is SNHLY, CDR2 FYNNEI, per germline. The variable domain in full, with the rest retrieved from reference TRBV2 and TRBJ2-4, is EPEVTQTPSHQVTQMGQEVILRCVPISNHLYFYWYRQILGQKVEFLVSFYNNEISEKSEIFDDQFSVERPDGSNFTLKIRSTKLEDSAMYFCASSSKLNSGRDFGAGTRLSVL.